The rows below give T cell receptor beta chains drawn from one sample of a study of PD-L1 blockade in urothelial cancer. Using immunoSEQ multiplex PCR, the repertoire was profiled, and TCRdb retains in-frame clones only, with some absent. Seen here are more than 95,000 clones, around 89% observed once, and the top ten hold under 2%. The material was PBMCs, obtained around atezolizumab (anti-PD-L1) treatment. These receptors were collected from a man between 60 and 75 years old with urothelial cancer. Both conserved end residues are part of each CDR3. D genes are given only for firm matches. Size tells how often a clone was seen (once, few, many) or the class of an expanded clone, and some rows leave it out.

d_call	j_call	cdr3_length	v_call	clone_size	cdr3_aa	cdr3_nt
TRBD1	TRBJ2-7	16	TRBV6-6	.	CASSYPPWTGQGEQYF	TGTGCCAGCAGTTACCCCCCATGGACAGGGCAAGGAGAGCAGTACTTC
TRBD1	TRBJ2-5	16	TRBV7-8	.	CASSATQGARLETQYF	TGTGCCAGCAGCGCTACCCAGGGGGCGCGGCTGGAGACCCAGTACTTC
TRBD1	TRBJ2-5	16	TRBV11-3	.	CASSPGQGMWRETQYF	TGTGCCAGCAGCCCCGGACAGGGAATGTGGAGAGAGACCCAGTACTTC
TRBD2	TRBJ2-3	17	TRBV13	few	CASSQIAGGRSGDTQYF	TGTGCCAGCAGCCAAATAGCGGGAGGGCGAAGTGGAGATACGCAGTATTTT
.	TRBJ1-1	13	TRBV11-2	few	CASSSQRDTEAFF	TGTGCCAGCAGCTCCCAGAGGGACACTGAAGCTTTCTTT
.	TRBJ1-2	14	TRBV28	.	CASSPRTKGGGYTF	TGTGCCAGCAGTCCCCGGACCAAGGGCGGGGGCTACACCTTC
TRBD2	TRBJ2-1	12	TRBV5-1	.	CASSVFSGEQFF	TGCGCCAGCAGCGTCTTTAGCGGGGAGCAGTTCTTC
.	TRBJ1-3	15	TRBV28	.	CATKGGVFSGNTIYF	TGTGCCACCAAGGGAGGTGTCTTCTCTGGAAACACCATATATTTT
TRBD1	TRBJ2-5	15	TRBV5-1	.	CASRYEGAHQETQYF	TGCGCCAGCAGGTATGAGGGGGCACACCAAGAGACCCAGTACTTC
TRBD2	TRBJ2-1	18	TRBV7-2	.	CASSFLRLAGPFYNEQFF	TGTGCCAGCAGCTTCCTTAGGCTAGCGGGGCCCTTCTACAATGAGCAGTTCTTC
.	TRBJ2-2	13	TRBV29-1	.	CSVRQANTGELFF	TGCAGCGTCCGTCAGGCGAACACCGGGGAGCTGTTTTTT
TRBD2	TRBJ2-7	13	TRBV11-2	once	CASSTHGRYEQYF	TGTGCCAGCAGCACCCACGGGAGGTACGAGCAGTACTTC
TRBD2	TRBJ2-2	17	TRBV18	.	CASSPRGTSGATGELFF	TGTGCCAGCTCACCACGGGGGACTAGCGGGGCCACCGGGGAGCTGTTTTTT
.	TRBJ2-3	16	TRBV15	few	CATSSPPGGNVDTQYF	TGTGCCACCAGCAGCCCCCCAGGCGGGAATGTAGATACGCAGTATTTT
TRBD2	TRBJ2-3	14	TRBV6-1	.	CASSLAGVTDTQYF	TGTGCCAGCAGCCTAGCGGGGGTCACAGATACGCAGTATTTT
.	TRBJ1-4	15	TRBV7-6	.	CASSLSGSPNEKLFF	TGTGCCAGCAGCTTAAGCGGAAGCCCAAATGAAAAACTGTTTTTT
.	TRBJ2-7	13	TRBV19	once	CASSITEFYEQYF	TGTGCCAGTAGTATAACAGAATTCTACGAGCAGTACTTC
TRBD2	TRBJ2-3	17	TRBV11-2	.	CASSLSTGTTSTDTQYF	TGTGCCAGCAGCTTATCAACTGGGACTACCAGCACAGATACGCAGTATTTT
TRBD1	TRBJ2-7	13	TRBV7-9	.	CASSPGQGYEQYF	TGTGCCAGCAGCCCCGGACAGGGCTACGAGCAGTACTTC
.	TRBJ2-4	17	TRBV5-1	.	CASSPLGGGDGRNIQYF	TGCGCCAGCAGCCCGTTAGGAGGTGGGGATGGGAGAAACATTCAGTACTTC
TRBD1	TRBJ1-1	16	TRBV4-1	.	CASSRGGQGAYTEAFF	TGCGCCAGCAGCCGAGGGGGACAGGGGGCTTACACTGAAGCTTTCTTT
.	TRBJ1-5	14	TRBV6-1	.	CASSDRGTNQPQHF	TGTGCCAGCAGTGATAGGGGAACCAATCAGCCCCAGCATTTT
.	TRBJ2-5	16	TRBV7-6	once	CASSLLGGPSQETQYF	TGTGCCAGCAGCTTATTAGGTGGGCCTTCCCAAGAGACCCAGTACTTC
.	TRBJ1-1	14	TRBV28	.	CASSSPSGGTEAFF	TGTGCCAGCAGTTCCCCGTCGGGGGGGACTGAAGCTTTCTTT
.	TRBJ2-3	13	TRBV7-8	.	CASSFTGQDTQYF	TGTGCCAGCAGCTTCACGGGTCAGGATACGCAGTATTTT
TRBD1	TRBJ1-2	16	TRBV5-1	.	CASSLGTAALDYGYTF	TGCGCCAGCAGCCTCGGGACAGCCGCTTTGGACTATGGCTACACCTTC
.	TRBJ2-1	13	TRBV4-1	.	CASSQGGRGEQFF	TGCGCCAGCAGCCAAGGCGGCCGAGGTGAGCAGTTCTTC
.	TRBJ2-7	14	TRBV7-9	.	CASSLVGSGSEQYF	TGTGCCAGCAGCTTAGTCGGGAGTGGTAGCGAGCAGTACTTC
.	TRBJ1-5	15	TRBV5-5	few	CASSLRPGLNQPQHF	TGTGCCAGCAGCTTAAGACCGGGTTTAAATCAGCCCCAGCATTTT
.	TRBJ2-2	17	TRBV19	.	CASSKGRVRWDTGELFF	TGTGCCAGTAGTAAGGGCAGGGTGAGGTGGGACACCGGGGAGCTGTTTTTT
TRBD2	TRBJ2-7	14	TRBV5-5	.	CASSLASLAGEQYF	TGTGCCAGCAGCTTGGCCTCGCTAGCGGGCGAGCAGTACTTC
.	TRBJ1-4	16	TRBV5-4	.	CASSSDLNRRGEKLFF	TGTGCCAGCAGCTCTGACTTAAACCGGAGAGGAGAAAAACTGTTTTTT
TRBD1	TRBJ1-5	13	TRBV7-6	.	CASSLGTDRPQHF	TGTGCCAGCAGCCTAGGGACAGACCGGCCCCAGCATTTT
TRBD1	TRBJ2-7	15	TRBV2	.	CASSEGTGHVYEQYF	TGTGCCAGCAGTGAAGGGACAGGGCATGTCTACGAGCAGTACTTC
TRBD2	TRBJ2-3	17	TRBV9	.	CASSVGTSGMSADTQYF	TGTGCCAGCAGCGTGGGGACTAGCGGGATGTCAGCAGATACGCAGTATTTT